This passage covers 5 T cell receptor beta chains from one sample sequenced in a study of OX40 agonist ivuxolimab in advanced cancers. Method: immunoSEQ multiplex PCR; TCRdb's copy keeps in-frame clones and lacks some. The sample contains around 41,000 clones, 85% to 90% of which appear only once. The specimen was CD4+ or CD8+ T cells sorted from blood, collected in a trial of the OX40 agonist ivuxolimab. The origin of the receptors is an adult with an advanced solid tumor such as melanoma, head and neck, liver or kidney cancer.

The chain is built from TRBV6-6 and TRBJ1-2; D may be TRBD1 (5 bases). This CDR3 is 14 amino acids long. Trimming removed 0 bases from V and 4 bases from J, with 9 bases in between. The germline gives CDR1 MNHNY, CDR2 SVGAGI (reference sequence). The CDR3 reads CASSYSGRGYGYTF. CDR3 coding DNA: TGTGCCAGCAGTTACTCGGGGAGGGGCTATGGCTACACCTTC.

The chain links TRBV27 to TRBJ1-1; D remains ambiguous. The CDR3 covers 14 residues. Germline V gene data show CDR1 as MNHEY and CDR2 as SMNVEV (reference sequence). Trimming took off 1 base at V and 5 bases at J, with 11 bases between the two ends. DNA of the CDR3: TGTGCCAGCAGTTTATTTCGGGGTCGGACTGAAGCTTTCTTT. Its protein is CASSLFRGRTEAFF.

V is TRBV6-5 and J is TRBJ2-1, with D maybe TRBD2 (5 bases). Trimming cost V 2 bases and J 0 bases, with 8 bases left between them. CDR3 length equals 15 residues. Per the germline V gene, CDR1 is MNHEY and CDR2 is SVGAGI. The CDR3 is CASSYRDYSYNEQFF. The CDR3 DNA follows: TGTGCCAGCAGTTACCGGGATTACTCCTACAATGAGCAGTTCTTC.

The chain is built from TRBV6-4 and TRBJ2-2; no clear D gene. The CDR3 runs 12 residues. Germline V CDR1 and CDR2: MRHNA, SNTAGT. Between the trimmed V and J ends, which lost 3 bases and 6 bases, there was a span of 5 bases. This CDR3 reads CASSEPAGELFF. DNA of the CDR3: TGTGCCAGCAGTGAACCCGCCGGGGAGCTGTTTTTT.

The sample holds one count of this clone. This rearrangement joins TRBV7-8 to TRBJ2-3, with a possible D match to TRBD2 (6 bases). The CDR3 is made up of 17 amino acids. Germline CDR1 and CDR2: SGHVS and FQNEAQ. The germline V and J ends were trimmed by 1 base and 5 bases, with 19 bases remaining between them. This chain's CDR3 is CASSLGRVGGRGDTQYF. In DNA form, the CDR3 reads TGTGCCAGCAGCTTAGGTCGGGTCGGGGGACGGGGAGATACGCAGTATTTT.